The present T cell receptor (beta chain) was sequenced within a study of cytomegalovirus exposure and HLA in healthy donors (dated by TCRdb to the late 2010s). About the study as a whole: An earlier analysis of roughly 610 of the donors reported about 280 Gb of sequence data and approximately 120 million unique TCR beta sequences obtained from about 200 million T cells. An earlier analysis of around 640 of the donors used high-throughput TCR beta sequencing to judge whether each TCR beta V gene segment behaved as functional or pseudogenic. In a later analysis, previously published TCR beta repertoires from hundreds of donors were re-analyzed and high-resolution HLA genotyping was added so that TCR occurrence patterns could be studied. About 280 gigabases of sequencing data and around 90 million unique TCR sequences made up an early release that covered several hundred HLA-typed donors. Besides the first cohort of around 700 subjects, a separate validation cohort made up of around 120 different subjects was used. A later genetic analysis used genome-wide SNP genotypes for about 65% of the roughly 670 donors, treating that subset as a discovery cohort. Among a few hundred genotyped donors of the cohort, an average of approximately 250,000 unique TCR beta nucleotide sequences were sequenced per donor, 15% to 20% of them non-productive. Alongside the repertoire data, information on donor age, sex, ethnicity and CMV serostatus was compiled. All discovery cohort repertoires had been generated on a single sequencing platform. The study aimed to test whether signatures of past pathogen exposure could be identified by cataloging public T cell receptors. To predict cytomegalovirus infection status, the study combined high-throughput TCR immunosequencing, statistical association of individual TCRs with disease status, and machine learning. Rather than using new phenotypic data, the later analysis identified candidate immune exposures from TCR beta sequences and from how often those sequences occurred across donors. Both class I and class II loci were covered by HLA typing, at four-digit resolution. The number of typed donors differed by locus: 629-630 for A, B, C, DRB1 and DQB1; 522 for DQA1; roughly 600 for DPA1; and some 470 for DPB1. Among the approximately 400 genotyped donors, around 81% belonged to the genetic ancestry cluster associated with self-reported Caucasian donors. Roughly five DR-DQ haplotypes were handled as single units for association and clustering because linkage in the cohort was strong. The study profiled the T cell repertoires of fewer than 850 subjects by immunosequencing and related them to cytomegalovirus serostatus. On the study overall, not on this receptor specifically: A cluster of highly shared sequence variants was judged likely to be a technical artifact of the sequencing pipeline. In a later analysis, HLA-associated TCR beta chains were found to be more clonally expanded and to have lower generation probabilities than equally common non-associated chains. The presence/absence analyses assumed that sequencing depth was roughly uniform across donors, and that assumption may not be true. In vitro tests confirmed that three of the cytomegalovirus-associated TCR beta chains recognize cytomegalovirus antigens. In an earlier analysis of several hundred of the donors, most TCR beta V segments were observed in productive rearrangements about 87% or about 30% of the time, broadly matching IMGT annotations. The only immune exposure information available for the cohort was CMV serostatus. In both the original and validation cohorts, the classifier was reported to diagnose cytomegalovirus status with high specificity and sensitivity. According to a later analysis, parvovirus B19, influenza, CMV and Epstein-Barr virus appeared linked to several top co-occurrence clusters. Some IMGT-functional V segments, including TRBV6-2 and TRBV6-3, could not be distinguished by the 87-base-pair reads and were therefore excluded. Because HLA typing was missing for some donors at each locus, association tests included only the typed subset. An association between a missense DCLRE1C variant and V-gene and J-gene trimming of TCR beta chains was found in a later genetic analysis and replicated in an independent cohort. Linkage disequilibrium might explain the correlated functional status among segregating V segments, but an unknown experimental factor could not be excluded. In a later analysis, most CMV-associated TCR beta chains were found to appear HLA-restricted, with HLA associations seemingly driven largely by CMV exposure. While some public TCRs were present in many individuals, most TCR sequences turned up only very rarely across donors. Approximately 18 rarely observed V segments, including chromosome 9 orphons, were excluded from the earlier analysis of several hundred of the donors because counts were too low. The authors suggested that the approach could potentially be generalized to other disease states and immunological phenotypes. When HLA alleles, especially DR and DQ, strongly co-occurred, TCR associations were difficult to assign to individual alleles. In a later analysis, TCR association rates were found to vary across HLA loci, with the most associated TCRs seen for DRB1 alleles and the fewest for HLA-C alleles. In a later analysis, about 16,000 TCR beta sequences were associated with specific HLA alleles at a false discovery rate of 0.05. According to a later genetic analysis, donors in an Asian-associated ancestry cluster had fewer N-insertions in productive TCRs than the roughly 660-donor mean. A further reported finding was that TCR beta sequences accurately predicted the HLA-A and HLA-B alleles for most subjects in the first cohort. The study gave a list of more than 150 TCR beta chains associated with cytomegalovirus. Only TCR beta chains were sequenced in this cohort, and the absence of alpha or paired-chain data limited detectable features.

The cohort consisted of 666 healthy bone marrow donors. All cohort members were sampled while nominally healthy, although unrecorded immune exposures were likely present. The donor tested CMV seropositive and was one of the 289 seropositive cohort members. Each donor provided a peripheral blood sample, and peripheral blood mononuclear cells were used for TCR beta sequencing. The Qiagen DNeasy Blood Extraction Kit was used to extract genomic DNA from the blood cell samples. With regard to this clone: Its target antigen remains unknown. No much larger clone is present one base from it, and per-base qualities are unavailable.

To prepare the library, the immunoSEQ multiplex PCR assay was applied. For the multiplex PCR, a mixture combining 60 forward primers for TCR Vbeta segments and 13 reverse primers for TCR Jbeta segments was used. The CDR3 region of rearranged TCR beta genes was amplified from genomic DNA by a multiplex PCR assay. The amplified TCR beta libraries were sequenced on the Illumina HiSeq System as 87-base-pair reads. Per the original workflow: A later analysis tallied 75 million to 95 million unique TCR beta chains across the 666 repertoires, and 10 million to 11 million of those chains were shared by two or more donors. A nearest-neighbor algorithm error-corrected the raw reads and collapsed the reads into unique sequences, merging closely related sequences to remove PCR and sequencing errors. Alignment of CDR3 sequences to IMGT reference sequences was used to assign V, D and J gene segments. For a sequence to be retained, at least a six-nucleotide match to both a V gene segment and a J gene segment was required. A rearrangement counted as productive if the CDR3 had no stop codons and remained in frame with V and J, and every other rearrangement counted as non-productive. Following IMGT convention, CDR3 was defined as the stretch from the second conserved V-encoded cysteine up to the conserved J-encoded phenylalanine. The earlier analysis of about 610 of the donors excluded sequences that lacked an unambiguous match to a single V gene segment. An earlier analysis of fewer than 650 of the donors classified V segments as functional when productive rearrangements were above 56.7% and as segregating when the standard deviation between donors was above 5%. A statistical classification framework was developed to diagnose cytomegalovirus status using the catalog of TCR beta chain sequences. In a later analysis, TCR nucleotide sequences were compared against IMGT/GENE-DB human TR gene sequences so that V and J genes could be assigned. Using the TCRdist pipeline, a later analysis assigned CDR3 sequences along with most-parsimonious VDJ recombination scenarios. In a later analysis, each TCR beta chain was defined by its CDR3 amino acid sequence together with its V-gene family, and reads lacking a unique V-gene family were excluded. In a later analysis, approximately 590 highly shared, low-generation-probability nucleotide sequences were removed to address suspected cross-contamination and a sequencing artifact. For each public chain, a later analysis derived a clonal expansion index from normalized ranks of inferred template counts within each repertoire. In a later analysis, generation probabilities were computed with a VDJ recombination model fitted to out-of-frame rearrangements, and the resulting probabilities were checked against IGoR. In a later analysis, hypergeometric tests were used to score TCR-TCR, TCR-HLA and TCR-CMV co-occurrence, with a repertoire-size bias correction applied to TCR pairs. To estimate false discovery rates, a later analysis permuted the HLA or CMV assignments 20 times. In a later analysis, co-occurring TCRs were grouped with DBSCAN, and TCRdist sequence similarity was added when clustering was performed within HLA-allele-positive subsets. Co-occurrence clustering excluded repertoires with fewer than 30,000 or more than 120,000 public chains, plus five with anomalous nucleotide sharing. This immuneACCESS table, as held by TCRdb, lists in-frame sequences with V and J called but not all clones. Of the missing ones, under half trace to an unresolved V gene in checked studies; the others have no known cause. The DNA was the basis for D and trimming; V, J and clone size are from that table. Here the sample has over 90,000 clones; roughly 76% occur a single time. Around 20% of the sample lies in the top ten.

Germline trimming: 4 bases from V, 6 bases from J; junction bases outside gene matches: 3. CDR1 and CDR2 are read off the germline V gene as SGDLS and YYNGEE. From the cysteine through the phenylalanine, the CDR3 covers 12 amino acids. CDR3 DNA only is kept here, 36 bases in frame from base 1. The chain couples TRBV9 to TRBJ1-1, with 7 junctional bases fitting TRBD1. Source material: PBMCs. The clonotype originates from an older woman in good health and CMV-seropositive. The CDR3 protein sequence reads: CASSPGTAEAFF. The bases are TGTGCCAGCAGCCCAGGGACAGCTGAAGCTTTCTTT.